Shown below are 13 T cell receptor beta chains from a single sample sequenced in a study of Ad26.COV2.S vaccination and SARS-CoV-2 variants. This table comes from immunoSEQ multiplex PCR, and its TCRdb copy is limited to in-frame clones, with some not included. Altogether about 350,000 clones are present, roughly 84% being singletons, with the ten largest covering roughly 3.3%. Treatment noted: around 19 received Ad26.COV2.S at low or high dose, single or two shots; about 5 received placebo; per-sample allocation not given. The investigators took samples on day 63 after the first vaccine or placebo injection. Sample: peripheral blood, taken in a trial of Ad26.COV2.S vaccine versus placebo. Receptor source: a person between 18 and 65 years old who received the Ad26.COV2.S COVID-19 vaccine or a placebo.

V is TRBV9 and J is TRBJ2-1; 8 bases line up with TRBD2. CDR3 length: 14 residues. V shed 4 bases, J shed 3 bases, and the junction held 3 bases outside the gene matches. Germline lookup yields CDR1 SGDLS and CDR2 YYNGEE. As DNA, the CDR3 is TGTGCCAGCAGCAGGCGGGGGGACTACAATGAGCAGTTCTTC. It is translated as CASSRRGDYNEQFF.

CDR3: CASSQGRWGGRAGVGETQYF. DNA of the CDR3: TGTGCCAGCAGCCAAGGACGGTGGGGCGGGAGGGCCGGTGTAGGGGAGACCCAGTACTTC. The rearrangement links TRBV3-1 (or the pseudogene TRBV3-2) to TRBJ2-5; 9 bases are a match to TRBD2. CDR3 size: 20 residues. Per germline, CDR1 LGHDT and CDR2 YNNKEL (reference sequence). V shed 1 base and J 5 bases; nucleotides not matched to a gene: 20.

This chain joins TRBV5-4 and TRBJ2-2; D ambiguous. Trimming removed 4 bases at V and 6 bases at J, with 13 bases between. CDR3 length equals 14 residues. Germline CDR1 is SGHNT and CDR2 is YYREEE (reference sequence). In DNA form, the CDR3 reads TGTGCCAGCAGCACCGGCAGTATGGCCGGGGAGCTGTTTTTT. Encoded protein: CASSTGSMAGELFF.

CDR3 in amino acids: CASSSTLDNEQFF. The CDR3 nucleotides are TGTGCCAGCTCATCTACATTGGACAATGAGCAGTTCTTC. This chain joins TRBV18 and TRBJ2-1, with D unresolved. The CDR3 sequence is 13 residues long. V lost 5 bases, J lost 5 bases, and 10 bases lay in between. CDR1 is KGHSH and CDR2 is LQKENI in the germline V gene.

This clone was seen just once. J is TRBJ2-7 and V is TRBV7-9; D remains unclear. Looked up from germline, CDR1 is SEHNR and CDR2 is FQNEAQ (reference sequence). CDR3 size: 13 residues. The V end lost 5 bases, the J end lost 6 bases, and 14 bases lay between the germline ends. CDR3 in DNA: TGTGCCAGCAGCCCACCTGGAGAAGGCGAGCAGTACTTC. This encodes CASSPPGEGEQYF.

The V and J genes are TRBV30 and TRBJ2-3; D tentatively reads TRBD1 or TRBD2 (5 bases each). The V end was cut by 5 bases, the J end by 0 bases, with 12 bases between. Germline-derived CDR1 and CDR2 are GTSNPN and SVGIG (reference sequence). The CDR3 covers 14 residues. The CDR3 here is CAWGGPGSTDTQYF. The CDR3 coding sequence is TGTGCCTGGGGCGGGCCAGGGAGCACAGATACGCAGTATTTT.

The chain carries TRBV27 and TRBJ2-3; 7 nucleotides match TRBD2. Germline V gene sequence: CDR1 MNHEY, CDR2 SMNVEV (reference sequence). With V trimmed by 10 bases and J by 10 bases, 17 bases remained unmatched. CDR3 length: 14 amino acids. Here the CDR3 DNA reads TGTGCCACCTTACCCCCTGCGGGAGCAGTTCCGCAGTATTTT. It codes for CATLPPAGAVPQYF.

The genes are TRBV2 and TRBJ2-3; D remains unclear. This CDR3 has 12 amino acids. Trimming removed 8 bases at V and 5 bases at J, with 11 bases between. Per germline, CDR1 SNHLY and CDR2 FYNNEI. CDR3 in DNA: TGTGCCAGCGGCATCAGACGAGATACGCAGTATTTT. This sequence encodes CASGIRRDTQYF.

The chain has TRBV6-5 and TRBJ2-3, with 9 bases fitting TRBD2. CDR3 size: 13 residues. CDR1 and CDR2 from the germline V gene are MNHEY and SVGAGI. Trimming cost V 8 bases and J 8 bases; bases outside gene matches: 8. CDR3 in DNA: TGTGCCAGCCTGCGGGAGGGCCTTTTTACGCAGTATTTT. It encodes CASLREGLFTQYF.

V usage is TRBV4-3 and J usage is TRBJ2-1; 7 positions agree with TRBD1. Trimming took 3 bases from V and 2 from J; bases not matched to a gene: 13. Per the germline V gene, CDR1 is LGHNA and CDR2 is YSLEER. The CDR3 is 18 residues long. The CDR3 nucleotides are TGCGCCAGCAGCCACTCCAGCCCCGGGACAGTACCCTACAATGAGCAGTTCTTC. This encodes CASSHSSPGTVPYNEQFF.

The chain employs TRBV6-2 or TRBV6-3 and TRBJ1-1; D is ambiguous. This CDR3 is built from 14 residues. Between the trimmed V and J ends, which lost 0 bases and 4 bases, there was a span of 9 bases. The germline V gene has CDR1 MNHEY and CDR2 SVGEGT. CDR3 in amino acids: CASSYSEKATEAFF. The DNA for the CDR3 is TGTGCCAGCAGTTACTCAGAAAAAGCCACTGAAGCTTTCTTT.

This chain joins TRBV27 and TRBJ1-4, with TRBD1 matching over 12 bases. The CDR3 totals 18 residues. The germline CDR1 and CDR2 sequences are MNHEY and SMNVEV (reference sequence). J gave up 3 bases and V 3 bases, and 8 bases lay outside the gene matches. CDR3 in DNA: TGTGCCAGCAGTTTCAAGCCGGGACAGGGGGCACCTAATGAAAAACTGTTTTTT. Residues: CASSFKPGQGAPNEKLFF.

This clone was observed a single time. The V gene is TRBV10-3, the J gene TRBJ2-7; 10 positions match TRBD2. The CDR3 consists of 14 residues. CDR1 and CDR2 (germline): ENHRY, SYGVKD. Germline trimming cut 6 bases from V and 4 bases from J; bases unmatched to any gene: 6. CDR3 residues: CAIRASGSFYEQYF. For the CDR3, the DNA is TGTGCCATCAGGGCTAGCGGGAGTTTTTACGAGCAGTACTTC.